One and the same sample provided the 19 T cell receptor beta chains below, sequenced in a study of blood T cell repertoires in COVID-19. Using immunoSEQ multiplex PCR, the repertoire was profiled, and TCRdb retains in-frame clones only, with some absent. The data hold around 75,000 clones, with about 85% observed a single time. The sequencing sample was made of peripheral blood. All receptors come from a man between 65 and 79 years old with active COVID-19.

This clone appeared a single time. The chain carries TRBV4-2 and TRBJ1-1; D remains unclear. The CDR3 runs 18 residues. V dropped 4 bases and J dropped 0 bases, with 21 bases sitting between them. Germline V gene lookup returns CDR1 LGHNA and CDR2 YNFKEQ. This chain's CDR3 is CASSPPRRQLHLNTEAFF. The DNA of the CDR3 is TGTGCCAGCAGCCCACCAAGGAGGCAACTACACCTGAACACTGAAGCTTTCTTT.

The rearrangement joins TRBV21-1 to TRBJ2-6; TRBD1 is taken as the D call from the table, unchecked against the DNA. TRBV21-1 is tagged as a pseudogene. CDR3 length: 18 residues. The CDR3 here is CASKTRDREPTGANVLTF. The DNA of the CDR3 is TGTGCCAGCAAGACCCGGGACAGGGAGCCCACTGGGGCCAACGTCCTGACTTTC.

This rearrangement joins TRBV4-1 to TRBJ2-1; TRBD2 agrees at 11 bases. In germline, CDR1 is MGHRA, CDR2 YSYEKL. With V trimmed by 4 bases and J by 9 bases, 8 bases remained unmatched. The CDR3 has 15 amino acids. The CDR3: CASSPTSGRWGEQFF. In DNA, the CDR3 is TGCGCCAGCAGCCCAACTAGCGGGAGATGGGGTGAGCAGTTCTTC.

The chain has TRBV11-2 and TRBJ2-3; 7 positions match TRBD2. Trimming at V came to 5 bases and at J to 0 bases, leaving 5 bases not matched to a gene. CDR3 length equals 15 residues. The germline CDR1 and CDR2 sequences are SGHAT and FQNNGV. The chain's CDR3 is CASSPLAVSTDTQYF. The CDR3 coding sequence is TGTGCCAGCAGCCCCCTAGCGGTCAGCACAGATACGCAGTATTTT.

This chain connects TRBV11-3 to TRBJ2-2; TRBD2 aligns across 9 bases. The V gene end was trimmed by 1 base and the J gene end by 4 bases; junction bases not matched to a gene: 4. Germline values: CDR1 SGHNT, CDR2 YENEEA. The CDR3 is 16 amino acids. This CDR3 reads CASSLGGSGGTGELFF. CDR3 bases: TGTGCCAGCAGCTTAGGGGGTAGCGGGGGCACCGGGGAGCTGTTTTTT.

The chain recombines TRBV3-1 (or the pseudogene TRBV3-2) with TRBJ2-2, with 13 bases identical to TRBD2. The CDR3 totals 18 residues. CDR1 LGHDT and CDR2 YNNKEL come from the germline V gene (reference sequence). V lost 4 bases, J lost 5 bases, and 10 bases stayed unmatched. The CDR3 nucleotides read TGTGCCAGCAGCCCACGACTAGCGGGAGGCCGTCGGACCGGGGAGCTGTTTTTT. Residues: CASSPRLAGGRRTGELFF.

This clone was found once. This rearrangement joins TRBV6-5 to TRBJ2-5, with 8 bases identical to TRBD2. Trimming took 6 bases from V and 5 from J; bases not matched to a gene: 8. There are 14 residues in the CDR3. Germline V CDR1 and CDR2: MNHEY, SVGAGI. As DNA, the CDR3 is TGTGCCAGCAGCCCAGCGGGAGTAAGGGAGACCCAGTACTTC. It specifies CASSPAGVRETQYF.

The V call is TRBV5-1, the J call TRBJ1-1, with 10 bases matching TRBD1. Germline values: CDR1 SGHRS, CDR2 YFSETQ. The CDR3 is made up of 15 amino acids. Trimming removed 3 bases from V and 1 base from J; junction bases left unmatched: 3. This CDR3 is CASSWTGGWNTEAFF. CDR3 sequence (DNA): TGCGCCAGCAGCTGGACAGGGGGATGGAACACTGAAGCTTTCTTT.

J is TRBJ2-4 and V is TRBV3-1 (or the pseudogene TRBV3-2); TRBD1 agrees at 12 bases. CDR3 length equals 17 residues. The J segment lost 1 base and the V segment lost 3 bases, leaving 4 bases of the junction unmatched. Germline V CDR1 and CDR2: LGHDT, YNNKEL (reference sequence). The CDR3 coding sequence is TGTGCCAGCAGCCATCCGGGACAGGGGGCGGCCAAAAACATTCAGTACTTC. Its protein is CASSHPGQGAAKNIQYF.

The CDR3: CASSPIAGPYNEQFF. CDR3 coding DNA: TGTGCCAGCAGCCCCATAGCGGGGCCTTACAATGAGCAGTTCTTC. The genes are TRBV7-2 and TRBJ2-1; the match to TRBD2 covers 8 bases. J was trimmed by 4 bases and V by 5 bases; bases with no gene match: 7. In germline, CDR1 is SGHTA, CDR2 FQGNSA. The CDR3 is 15 residues long.

In DNA, the CDR3 is TGTGCCAGCAGCTTAGGCAGGGACAGGGGTACGCAGTATTTT. It specifies CASSLGRDRGTQYF. The rearrangement links TRBV7-9 to TRBJ2-3; 10 bases are shared with TRBD1. This CDR3 has 14 amino acids. Looked up from germline, CDR1 is SEHNR and CDR2 is FQNEAQ (reference sequence). The V gene end was trimmed by 1 base and the J gene end by 8 bases; junction bases not matched to a gene: 3.

This CDR3 is CASSPWGAGNQETQYF. The CDR3 nucleotides read TGTGCCAGCAGCCCCTGGGGAGCGGGGAACCAAGAGACCCAGTACTTC. The J gene is TRBJ2-5, the V gene TRBV7-6, with 7 bases matching TRBD2. Germline V gene sequence: CDR1 SGHVS, CDR2 FNYEAQ. This CDR3 has 16 amino acids. The trim removed 5 bases at V and 0 bases at J, leaving 9 bases unmatched.

The chain employs TRBV4-1 and TRBJ2-3; a weak D match, TRBD2 (6 bases). V was pared by 0 bases and J by 3 bases, with 13 bases between. Germline lookup yields CDR1 MGHRA and CDR2 YSYEKL. CDR3 length: 16 amino acids. The CDR3 loop reads CASSQDRGAGTDTQYF. The DNA for the CDR3 is TGCGCCAGCAGCCAAGATCGGGGAGCGGGTACAGATACGCAGTATTTT.

The CDR3 reads CASSPGGPASTDTQYF. The DNA for the CDR3 is TGTGCCAGCTCACCGGGGGGACCGGCTAGCACAGATACGCAGTATTTT. The V gene is TRBV18, the J gene TRBJ2-3, with a tentative D call TRBD2 (6 bases). Per germline, CDR1 KGHSH and CDR2 LQKENI. CDR3 length equals 16 residues. Trimming stripped 3 bases from V and 0 bases from J, with 13 bases between.

The CDR3 nucleotides read TGTGCCAGCTCACCAGGTTACCAAGGGGCTGAAGCTTTCTTT. This encodes CASSPGYQGAEAFF. This chain joins TRBV18 and TRBJ1-1, with a tentative D call TRBD1 (5 bases). V was trimmed by 2 bases and J by 6 bases, leaving 13 bases between them. CDR1 is KGHSH and CDR2 is LQKENI in the germline V gene. CDR3 length equals 14 residues.

V gene TRBV28 combines with J gene TRBJ1-3; D uncertain. The length of the CDR3 is 14 residues. CDR1 is MDHEN and CDR2 is SYDVKM in the germline V gene. The V gene lost 3 bases and the J gene lost 4 bases, with 10 bases spanning the gap. CDR3 sequence (DNA): TGTGCCAGCAGTTTGCGGGGTCACGGAAACACCATATATTTT. Its protein product is CASSLRGHGNTIYF.

This clone was found a few times. V gene TRBV30 combines with J gene TRBJ1-5, with TRBD1 as a possible D gene (6 bases). This CDR3 is built from 15 residues. The V gene lost 2 bases and the J gene lost 2 bases, with 13 bases spanning the gap. Per germline, CDR1 GTSNPN and CDR2 SVGIG (reference sequence). The CDR3 protein is CAWSRQARGNQPQHF. The CDR3 coding sequence is TGTGCCTGGAGTAGACAGGCCCGGGGCAATCAGCCCCAGCATTTT.

The chain couples TRBV19 to TRBJ2-7, with 8 bases that match TRBD2. The V and J ends lost 5 bases and 2 bases, in that order; junction bases with no gene match: 5. This CDR3 contains 14 residues. Germline V gene lookup returns CDR1 LNHDA and CDR2 SQIVND (reference sequence). The CDR3 here is CASSPTGGTYEQYF. CDR3 sequence (DNA): TGTGCCAGTAGTCCGACGGGAGGGACCTACGAGCAGTACTTC. Full variable domain (outside the CDR3, taken from reference TRBV19 and TRBJ2-7): DGGITQSPKYLFRKEGQNVTLSCEQNLNHDAMYWYRQDPGQGLRLIYYSQIVNDFQKGDIAEGYSVSREKKESFPLTVTSAQKNPTAFYLCASSPTGGTYEQYFGPGTRLTVT.

The rearrangement joins TRBV5-5 to TRBJ2-2, with 9 bases identical to TRBD1. CDR1 SGHKS and CDR2 YYEKEE come from the germline V gene (reference sequence). V gave up 4 bases and J gave up 6 bases; unmatched junction bases: 7. The CDR3 has 15 residues. The DNA for the CDR3 is TGTGCCAGCAGCGGGACGACAGGGGGGGCCGGGGAGCTGTTTTTT. It encodes CASSGTTGGAGELFF.